Given below is one TCR beta chain in context. Its cognate antigen is unknown. Using immunoSEQ multiplex PCR, the repertoire was profiled, and TCRdb retains in-frame clones only, with some absent. The sample lists more than 75,000 clones, roughly 93% seen once, with about 6.7% in the top ten. The sample is drawn from a study of siplizumab effects on memory and regulatory T cells. Trimming removed 6 bases from V and 5 bases from J, with 16 bases in between. CDR1 and CDR2 from the germline V gene are SQVTM and ANQGSEA. CDR3 size: 13 residues. General study findings and limits: Apparently key alloresponse contributors, naive T cells also seemed more diverse than memory cells. Mappable alloreactive CD4+ clones were on average around 69% Treg-derived with siplizumab, about 26% in controls. A significant reduction in alloreactive sequences traceable to unstimulated CD4+ memory cells was produced by siplizumab.

This TCR was sampled from a human donor in good health. This rearrangement joins TRBV29-1 to TRBJ1-2, with D maybe TRBD1 (6 bases). Sequenced sample: CD8+ T cells sorted from blood. Written as DNA, the CDR3 is TGCAGCGTGGGTAGGACAGATACTTATGGCTACACCTTC. Translated: CSVGRTDTYGYTF.